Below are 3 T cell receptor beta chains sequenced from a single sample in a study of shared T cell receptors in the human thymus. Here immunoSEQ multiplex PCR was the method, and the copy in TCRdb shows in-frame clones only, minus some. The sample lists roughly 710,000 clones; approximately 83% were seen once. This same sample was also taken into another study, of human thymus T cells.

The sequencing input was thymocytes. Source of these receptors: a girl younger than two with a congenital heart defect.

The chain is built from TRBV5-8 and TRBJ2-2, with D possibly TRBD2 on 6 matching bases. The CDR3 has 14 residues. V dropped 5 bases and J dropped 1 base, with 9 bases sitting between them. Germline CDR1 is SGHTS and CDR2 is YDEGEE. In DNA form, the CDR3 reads TGTGCCAGCAGACCGGAGGGGAACACCGGGGAGCTGTTTTTT. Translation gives CASRPEGNTGELFF.

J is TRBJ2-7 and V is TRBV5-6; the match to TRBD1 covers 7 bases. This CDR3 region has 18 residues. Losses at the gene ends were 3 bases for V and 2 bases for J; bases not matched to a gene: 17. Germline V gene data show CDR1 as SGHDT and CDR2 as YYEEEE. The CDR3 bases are TGTGCCAGCAGCTGGGACCAAACGGGACAGACCAGTACCTACGAGCAGTACTTC. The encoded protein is CASSWDQTGQTSTYEQYF.

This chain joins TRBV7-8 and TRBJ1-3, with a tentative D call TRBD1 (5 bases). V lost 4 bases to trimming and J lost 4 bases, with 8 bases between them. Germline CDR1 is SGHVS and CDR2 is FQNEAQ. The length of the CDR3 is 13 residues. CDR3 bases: TGTGCCAGCAGCTGGGGCAGGGGAAACACCATATATTTT. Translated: CASSWGRGNTIYF. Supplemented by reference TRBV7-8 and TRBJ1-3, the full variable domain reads GAGVSQSPRYKVAKRGQDVALRCDPISGHVSLFWYQQALGQGPEFLTYFQNEAQLDKSGLPSDRFFAERPEGSVSTLKIQRTQQEDSAVYLCASSWGRGNTIYFGEGSWLTVV.